These 18 T cell receptor beta chains were all obtained from the same sample, sequenced in a study of control samples from healthy donors and cancer patients. The assay was immunoSEQ multiplex PCR, and TCRdb's table has in-frame clones only and misses some. The repertoire consists of about 190,000 clones, with roughly nine tenths occurring once and the leading ten covering 1.8%. What was sequenced was blood. These TCRs come from a man aged 25 to 40 in good health.

Of note for this clone: This same CDR3 is encoded by further DNA sequences in the sample. This chain connects TRBV6-2 or TRBV6-3 to TRBJ1-1; maybe TRBD1 (6 bases). Between the trimmed V and J ends, which lost 6 bases and 1 base, there was a span of 9 bases. The CDR3 spans 13 residues. In germline, CDR1 is MNHEY, CDR2 SVGEGT. This chain's CDR3 is CASSRTENTEAFF. Written as DNA, the CDR3 is TGTGCCAGCAGCCGGACAGAGAACACTGAAGCTTTCTTT.

V usage is TRBV18 and J usage is TRBJ2-3; D uncertain. This CDR3 is built from 14 residues. Germline V gene sequence: CDR1 KGHSH, CDR2 LQKENI. V gave up 8 bases and J gave up 1 base, with 13 bases separating them. CDR3 coding DNA: TGTGCCAGCACCCCACAGAGACGCACAGATACGCAGTATTTT. Protein product: CASTPQRRTDTQYF.

This chain links TRBV19 with TRBJ1-5; unclear D gene. There are 15 residues in the CDR3. CDR1 LNHDA and CDR2 SQIVND come from the germline V gene (reference sequence). V was clipped by 3 bases and J by 2 bases, with 11 bases between them. The CDR3 DNA sequence: TGTGCCAGTAGTATTACCCGGTATGGCAATCAGCCCCAGCATTTT. Translating it yields CASSITRYGNQPQHF.

The chain recombines TRBV2 with TRBJ1-1; possible D gene TRBD1, 5 bases. Per the germline V gene, CDR1 is SNHLY and CDR2 is FYNNEI. Trimming removed 7 bases at V and 0 bases at J, with 12 bases between. The CDR3 totals 14 residues. CDR3 region: CASTPTEMNTEAFF. CDR3 coding DNA: TGTGCCAGCACCCCGACAGAAATGAACACTGAAGCTTTCTTT.

The rearrangement links TRBV19 to TRBJ2-7, with D tentatively TRBD2 (6 bases). Deletions cut 5 bases from V and 2 bases from J, with 10 bases between. CDR3 size: 13 residues. Germline CDR1 and CDR2: LNHDA and SQIVND (reference sequence). The CDR3 DNA is TGTGCCAGTAGTGGGGACTCCACCTACGAGCAGTACTTC. Protein sequence: CASSGDSTYEQYF. Variable domain in full (rest from reference TRBV19 and TRBJ2-7): DGGITQSPKYLFRKEGQNVTLSCEQNLNHDAMYWYRQDPGQGLRLIYYSQIVNDFQKGDIAEGYSVSREKKESFPLTVTSAQKNPTAFYLCASSGDSTYEQYFGPGTRLTVT.

The chain employs TRBV6-5 and TRBJ1-1; D unclear. Trimming pared 2 bases from V and 2 bases from J, leaving 12 bases between. This CDR3 region has 15 residues. Germline V gene lookup returns CDR1 MNHEY and CDR2 SVGAGI. This CDR3 reads CASSYDDQPNTEAFF. CDR3 coding DNA: TGTGCCAGCAGTTACGATGACCAGCCTAACACTGAAGCTTTCTTT.

The chain joins TRBV5-1 to TRBJ1-1; TRBD1 matches at 7 bases. Germline CDR1 reads SGHRS; CDR2 reads YFSETQ. CDR3 length: 14 residues. J lost 4 bases, V lost 4 bases, and 7 bases had no gene match. As DNA, the CDR3 is TGCGCCAGCAGCCAGGGGGTAGGGAGCACTGAAGCTTTCTTT. Amino acid sequence: CASSQGVGSTEAFF.

In this sample, this clone turned up a few times. The same CDR3 can be traced to other DNA sequences in this sample. The rearrangement joins TRBV18 to TRBJ2-3; D call uncertain. The CDR3 is 12 residues long. The ends were cut back, 3 bases at V and 0 bases at J, with 1 base in the middle. Per the germline V gene, CDR1 is KGHSH and CDR2 is LQKENI. CDR3 sequence reads: CASSPSTDTQYF. The CDR3 bases are TGTGCCAGCTCACCGAGCACAGATACGCAGTATTTT. The full variable domain, in which reference TRBV18 and TRBJ2-3 provide the parts outside the CDR3, is NAGVMQNPRHLVRRRGQEARLRCSPMKGHSHVYWYRQLPEEGLKFMVYLQKENIIDESGMPKERFSAEFPKEGPSILRIQQVVRGDSAAYFCASSPSTDTQYFGPGTRLTVL.

There are a few counts of this clone. The chain links TRBV19 to TRBJ2-1; D not certain. Germline CDR1 and CDR2: LNHDA and SQIVND (reference sequence). Between the trimmed V and J ends, which lost 3 bases and 6 bases, there was a span of 6 bases. The CDR3 contains 12 residues. Here the CDR3 DNA reads TGTGCCAGTAGTATTTCCCGCAATGAGCAGTTCTTC. Translated: CASSISRNEQFF.

This sequence joins TRBV4-2 and TRBJ2-1; TRBD2 aligns across 7 bases. The junction had 7 bases not matched to a gene; V was cut back by 1 base and J by 4 bases. CDR3 size: 16 residues. Looked up from germline, CDR1 is LGHNA and CDR2 is YNFKEQ. CDR3 nucleotides: TGTGCCAGCAGCCAAGGCCGGGGGGAGACATACAATGAGCAGTTCTTC. This codes for CASSQGRGETYNEQFF.

This clone was found a few times. The V gene is TRBV5-6, the J gene TRBJ1-1; unclear D gene. The CDR3 contains 12 residues. Germline assignment: CDR1 SGHDT and CDR2 YYEEEE. The V end lost 2 bases, the J end lost 4 bases, and 6 bases lay between the germline ends. CDR3 bases: TGTGCCAGCAGCTTACGAGGCACTGAAGCTTTCTTT. It codes for CASSLRGTEAFF. The full variable domain, its missing parts supplied by reference TRBV5-6 and TRBJ1-1, is DAGVTQSPTHLIKTRGQQVTLRCSPKSGHDTVSWYQQALGQGPQFIFQYYEEEERQRGNFPDRFSGHQFPNYSSELNVNALLLGDSALYLCASSLRGTEAFFGQGTRLTVV.

V usage is TRBV11-2 and J usage is TRBJ1-6; D call uncertain. Germline V gene sequence: CDR1 SGHAT, CDR2 FQNNGV. Trimming cost V 4 bases and J 7 bases, with 8 bases left between them. This CDR3 is 13 amino acids long. The CDR3 protein is CASSSYENSPLHF. CDR3 bases: TGTGCCAGCAGCTCGTACGAAAATTCACCCCTCCACTTT.

V gene TRBV3-1 (or the pseudogene TRBV3-2) combines with J gene TRBJ1-5, with 8 positions matching TRBD1. Germline trimming cut 1 base from V and 16 bases from J; bases unmatched to any gene: 12. From germline, CDR1 is LGHDT and CDR2 YNNKEL (reference sequence). The CDR3 is 14 residues long. DNA of the CDR3: TGTGCCAGCAGCCAAGCGCCCGGGACAGGAGCTCATCATTTT. Amino acid sequence: CASSQAPGTGAHHF.

The rearrangement joins TRBV6-5 to TRBJ1-6, with D possibly matching TRBD1 (5 bases). CDR1 and CDR2 from the germline V gene are MNHEY and SVGAGI. The CDR3 is 15 amino acids. Trimming stripped 4 bases from V and 5 bases from J, with 12 bases between. This CDR3 reads CASSWRDGHNSPLHF. As DNA, the CDR3 is TGTGCCAGCAGTTGGAGGGACGGACATAATTCACCCCTCCACTTT.

The chain couples TRBV7-8 to TRBJ2-3; 11 bases line up with TRBD2. The germline gives CDR1 SGHVS, CDR2 FQNEAQ. With V trimmed by 0 bases and J by 2 bases, 7 bases remained unmatched. The CDR3 is made up of 18 amino acids. For the CDR3, the DNA is TGTGCCAGCAGCTTAGCGTGGCTAGCGGGGGGCCTCACAGATACGCAGTATTTT. It translates to CASSLAWLAGGLTDTQYF.

V gene TRBV3-1 (or the pseudogene TRBV3-2) combines with J gene TRBJ1-5, with 8 bases lining up with TRBD1. The germline gives CDR1 LGHDT, CDR2 YNNKEL (reference sequence). V dropped 4 bases and J dropped 6; count of bases not matched to a gene: 11. The CDR3 is 16 residues long. The CDR3: CASSLSDRGEGQPQHF. The CDR3, as DNA: TGTGCCAGCAGCCTAAGCGACAGGGGAGAGGGTCAGCCCCAGCATTTT.

The V and J genes are TRBV5-4 and TRBJ2-3, with TRBD2 identical over 7 bases. V gave up 2 bases and J gave up 5 bases; unmatched junction bases: 2. Germline V gene data show CDR1 as SGHNT and CDR2 as YYREEE (reference sequence). The CDR3 loop spans 13 amino acids. The CDR3: CASSLPGGDTQYF. DNA of the CDR3: TGTGCCAGCAGCTTACCGGGGGGAGATACGCAGTATTTT.

V and J are TRBV15 and TRBJ1-2; D might be TRBD1 (5 bases). The CDR3 has 16 residues. Germline V gene data show CDR1 as LNHNV and CDR2 as YYDKDF (reference sequence). The V end was cut by 0 bases, the J end by 2 bases, with 13 bases between. The CDR3 DNA reads as TGTGCCACCAGCAGAGACAGGGCTGCAGGGAACTATGGCTACACCTTC. Translated, it gives CATSRDRAAGNYGYTF.